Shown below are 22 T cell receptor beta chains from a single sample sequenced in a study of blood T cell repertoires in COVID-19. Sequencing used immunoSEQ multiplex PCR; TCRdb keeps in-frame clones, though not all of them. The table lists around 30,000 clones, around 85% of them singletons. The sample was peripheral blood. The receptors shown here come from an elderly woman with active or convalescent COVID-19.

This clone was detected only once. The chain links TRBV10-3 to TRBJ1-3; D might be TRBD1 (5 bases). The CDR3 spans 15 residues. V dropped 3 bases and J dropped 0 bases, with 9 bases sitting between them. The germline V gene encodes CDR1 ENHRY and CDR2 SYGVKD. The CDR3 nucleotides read TGTGCCATCAGTGACCCAGGGAACTCTGGAAACACCATATATTTT. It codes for CAISDPGNSGNTIYF.

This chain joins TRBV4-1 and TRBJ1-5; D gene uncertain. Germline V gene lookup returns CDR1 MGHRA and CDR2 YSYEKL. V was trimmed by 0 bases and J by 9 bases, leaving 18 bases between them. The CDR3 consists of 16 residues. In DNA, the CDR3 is TGCGCCAGCAGCCAAGAAGGAGGGTATGGAATCATGCCCCAGCATTTT. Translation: CASSQEGGYGIMPQHF.

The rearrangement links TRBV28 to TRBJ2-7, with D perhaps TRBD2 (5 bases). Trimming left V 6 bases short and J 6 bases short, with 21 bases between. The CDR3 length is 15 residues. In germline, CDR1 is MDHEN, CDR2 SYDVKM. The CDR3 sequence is CASSPTRRPRGEQYF. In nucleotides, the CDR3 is TGTGCCAGCAGCCCGACTCGTCGCCCACGGGGCGAGCAGTACTTC.

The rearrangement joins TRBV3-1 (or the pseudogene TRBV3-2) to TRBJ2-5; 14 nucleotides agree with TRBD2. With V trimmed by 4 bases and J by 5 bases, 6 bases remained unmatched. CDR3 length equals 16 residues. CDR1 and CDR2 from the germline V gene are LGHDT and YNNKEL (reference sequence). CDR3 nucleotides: TGTGCCAGCAGCCGGAGGACTAGCGGGGGGTTGGAGACCCAGTACTTC. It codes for CASSRRTSGGLETQYF.

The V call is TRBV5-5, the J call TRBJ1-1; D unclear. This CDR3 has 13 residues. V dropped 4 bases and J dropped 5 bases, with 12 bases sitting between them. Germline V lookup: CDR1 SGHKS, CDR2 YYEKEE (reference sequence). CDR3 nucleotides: TGTGCCAGCAGCGGTAGCTCGGGGACTGAAGCTTTCTTT. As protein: CASSGSSGTEAFF.

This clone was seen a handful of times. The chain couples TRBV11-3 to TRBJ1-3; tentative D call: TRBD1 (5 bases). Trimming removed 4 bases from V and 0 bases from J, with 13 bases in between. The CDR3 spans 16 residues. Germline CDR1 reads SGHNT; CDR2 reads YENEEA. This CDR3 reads CASSSDKTSSGNTIYF. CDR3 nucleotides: TGTGCCAGCAGCTCGGACAAGACGAGCTCTGGAAACACCATATATTTT. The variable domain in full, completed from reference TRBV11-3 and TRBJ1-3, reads EAGVVQSPRYKIIEKKQPVAFWCNPISGHNTLYWYLQNLGQGPELLIRYENEEAVDDSQLPKDRFSAERLKGVDSTLKIQPAELGDSAVYLCASSSDKTSSGNTIYFGEGSWLTVV.

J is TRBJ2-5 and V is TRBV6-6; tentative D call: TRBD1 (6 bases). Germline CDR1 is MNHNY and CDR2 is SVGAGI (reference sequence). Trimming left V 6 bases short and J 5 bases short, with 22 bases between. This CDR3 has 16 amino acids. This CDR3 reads CASSPRQAVWGETQYF. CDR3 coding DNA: TGTGCCAGCAGCCCCAGACAGGCCGTCTGGGGGGAGACCCAGTACTTC.

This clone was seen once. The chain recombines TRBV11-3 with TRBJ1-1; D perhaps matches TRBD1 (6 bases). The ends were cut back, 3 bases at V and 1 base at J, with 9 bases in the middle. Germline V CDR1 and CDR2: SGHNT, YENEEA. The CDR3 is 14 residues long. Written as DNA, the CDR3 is TGTGCCAGCAGCTTGGGGGCAGGGAACACTGAAGCTTTCTTT. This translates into CASSLGAGNTEAFF.

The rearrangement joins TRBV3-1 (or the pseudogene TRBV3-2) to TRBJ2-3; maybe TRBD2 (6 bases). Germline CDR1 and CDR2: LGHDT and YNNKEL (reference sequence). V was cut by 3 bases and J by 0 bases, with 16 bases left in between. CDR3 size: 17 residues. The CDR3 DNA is TGTGCCAGCAGCCAGAACCGAGCGGGTGCTAGCACAGATACGCAGTATTTT. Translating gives CASSQNRAGASTDTQYF.

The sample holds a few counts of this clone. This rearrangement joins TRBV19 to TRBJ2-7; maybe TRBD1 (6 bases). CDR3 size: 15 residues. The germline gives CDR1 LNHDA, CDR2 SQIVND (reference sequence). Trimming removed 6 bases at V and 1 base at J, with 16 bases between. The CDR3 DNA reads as TGTGCCAGTAGCCGACAGGTTGATCGGTCCTACGAGCAGTACTTC. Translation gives CASSRQVDRSYEQYF.

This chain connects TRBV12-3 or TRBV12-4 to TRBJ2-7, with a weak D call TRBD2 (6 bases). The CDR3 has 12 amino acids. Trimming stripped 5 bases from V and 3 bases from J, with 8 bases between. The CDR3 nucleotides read TGTGCCAGCAGTGGGACTTTCTACGAGCAGTACTTC. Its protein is CASSGTFYEQYF.

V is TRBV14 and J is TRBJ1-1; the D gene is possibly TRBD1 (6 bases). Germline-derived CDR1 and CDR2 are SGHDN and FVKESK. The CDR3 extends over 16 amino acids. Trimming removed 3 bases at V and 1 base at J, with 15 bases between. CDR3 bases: TGTGCCAGCAGCCAGCACCAGGGGCCCGGGAACACTGAAGCTTTCTTT. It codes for CASSQHQGPGNTEAFF. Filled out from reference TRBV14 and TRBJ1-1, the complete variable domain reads EAGVTQFPSHSVIEKGQTVTLRCDPISGHDNLYWYRRVMGKEIKFLLHFVKESKQDESGMPNNRFLAERTGGTYSTLKVQPAELEDSGVYFCASSQHQGPGNTEAFFGQGTRLTVV.

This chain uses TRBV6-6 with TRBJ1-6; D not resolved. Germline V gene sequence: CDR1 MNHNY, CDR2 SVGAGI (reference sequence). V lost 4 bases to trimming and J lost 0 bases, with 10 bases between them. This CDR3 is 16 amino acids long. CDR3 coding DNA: TGTGCCAGCAGTTTATCCCCTAGCTCCTATAATTCACCCCTCCACTTT. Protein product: CASSLSPSSYNSPLHF.

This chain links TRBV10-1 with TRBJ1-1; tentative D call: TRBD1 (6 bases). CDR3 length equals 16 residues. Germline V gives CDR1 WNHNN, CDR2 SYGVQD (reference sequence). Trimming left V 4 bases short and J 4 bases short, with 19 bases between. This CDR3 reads CASSAPSGAGATEAFF. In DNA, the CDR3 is TGCGCCAGCAGTGCGCCCAGTGGTGCAGGGGCCACTGAAGCTTTCTTT.

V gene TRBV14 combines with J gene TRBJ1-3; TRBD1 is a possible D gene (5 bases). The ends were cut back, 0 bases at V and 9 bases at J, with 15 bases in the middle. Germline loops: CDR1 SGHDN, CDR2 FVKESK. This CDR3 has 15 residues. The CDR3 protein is CASSQDVRLTGTIYF. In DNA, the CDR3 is TGTGCCAGCAGCCAAGATGTCCGACTTACAGGCACCATATATTTT.

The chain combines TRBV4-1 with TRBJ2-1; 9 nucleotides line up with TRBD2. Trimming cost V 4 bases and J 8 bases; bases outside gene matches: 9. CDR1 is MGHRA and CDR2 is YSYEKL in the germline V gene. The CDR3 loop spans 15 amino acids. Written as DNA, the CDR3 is TGCGCCAGCAGCCCCCGGGTAGCGGGAGAATATGAGCAGTTCTTC. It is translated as CASSPRVAGEYEQFF.

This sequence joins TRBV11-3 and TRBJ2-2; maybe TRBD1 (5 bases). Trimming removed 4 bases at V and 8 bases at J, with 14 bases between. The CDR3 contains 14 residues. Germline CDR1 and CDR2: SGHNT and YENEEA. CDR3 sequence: CASSWVGLGGELFF. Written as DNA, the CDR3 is TGTGCCAGCAGCTGGGTGGGGCTTGGAGGGGAGCTGTTTTTT.

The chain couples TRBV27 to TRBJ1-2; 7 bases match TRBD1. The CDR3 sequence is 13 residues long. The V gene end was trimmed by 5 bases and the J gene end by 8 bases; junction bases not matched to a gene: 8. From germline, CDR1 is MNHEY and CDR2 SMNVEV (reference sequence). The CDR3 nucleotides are TGTGCCAGCAGTACCCGACAGGGTCGGGGCTACACCTTC. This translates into CASSTRQGRGYTF.

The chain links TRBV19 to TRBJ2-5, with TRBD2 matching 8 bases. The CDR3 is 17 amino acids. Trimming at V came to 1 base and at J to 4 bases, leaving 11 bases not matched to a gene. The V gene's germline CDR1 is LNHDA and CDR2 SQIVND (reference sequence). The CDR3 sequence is CASSIVASGSLGETQYF. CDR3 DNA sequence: TGTGCCAGTAGTATAGTGGCTAGCGGGTCATTAGGAGAGACCCAGTACTTC.

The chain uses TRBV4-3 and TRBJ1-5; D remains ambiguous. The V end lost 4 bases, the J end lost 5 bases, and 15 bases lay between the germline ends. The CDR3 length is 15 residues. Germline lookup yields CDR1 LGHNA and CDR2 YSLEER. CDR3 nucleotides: TGCGCCAGCAGCCGAGAGGTCCAGGCTTATCAGCCCCAGCATTTT. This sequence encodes CASSREVQAYQPQHF.

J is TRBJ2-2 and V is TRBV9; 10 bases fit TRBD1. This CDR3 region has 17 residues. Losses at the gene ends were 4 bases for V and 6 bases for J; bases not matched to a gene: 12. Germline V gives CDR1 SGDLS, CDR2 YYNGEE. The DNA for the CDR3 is TGTGCCAGCAGCTCCGTAGCTCGTGGGACAGGGGCCGGGGAGCTGTTTTTT. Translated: CASSSVARGTGAGELFF.

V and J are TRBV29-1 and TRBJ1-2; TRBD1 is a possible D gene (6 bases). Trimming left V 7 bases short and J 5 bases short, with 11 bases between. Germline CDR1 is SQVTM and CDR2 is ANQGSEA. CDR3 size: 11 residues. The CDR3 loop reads CSAGEGYGYTF. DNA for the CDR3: TGCAGCGCAGGGGAAGGGTATGGCTACACCTTC.